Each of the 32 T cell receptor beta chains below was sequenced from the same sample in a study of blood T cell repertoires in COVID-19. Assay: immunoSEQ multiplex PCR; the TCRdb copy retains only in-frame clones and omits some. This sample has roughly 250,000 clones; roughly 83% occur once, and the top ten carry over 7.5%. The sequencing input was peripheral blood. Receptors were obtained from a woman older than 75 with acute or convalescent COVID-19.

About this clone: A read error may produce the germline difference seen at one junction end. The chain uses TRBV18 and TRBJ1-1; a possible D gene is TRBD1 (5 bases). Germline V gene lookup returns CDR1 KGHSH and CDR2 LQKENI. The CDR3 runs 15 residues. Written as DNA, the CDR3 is TGTGCCAGCTCGCCACTGGGGGGAGCGAACACTGAAGCTTTCTTT. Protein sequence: CASSPLGGANTEAFF.

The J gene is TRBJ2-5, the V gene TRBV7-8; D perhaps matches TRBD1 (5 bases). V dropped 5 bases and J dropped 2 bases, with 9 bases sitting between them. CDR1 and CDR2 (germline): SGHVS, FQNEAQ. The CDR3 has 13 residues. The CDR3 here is CASSPGLQETQYF. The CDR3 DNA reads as TGTGCCAGCAGCCCAGGGCTACAAGAGACCCAGTACTTC.

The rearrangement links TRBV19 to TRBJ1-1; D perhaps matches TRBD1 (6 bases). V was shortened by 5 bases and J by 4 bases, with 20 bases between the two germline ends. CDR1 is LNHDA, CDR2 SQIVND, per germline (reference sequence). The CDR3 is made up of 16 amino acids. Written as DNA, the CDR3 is TGTGCCAGTAGTCCTTCGACAGGAGCGAGGGGCACTGAAGCTTTCTTT. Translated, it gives CASSPSTGARGTEAFF.

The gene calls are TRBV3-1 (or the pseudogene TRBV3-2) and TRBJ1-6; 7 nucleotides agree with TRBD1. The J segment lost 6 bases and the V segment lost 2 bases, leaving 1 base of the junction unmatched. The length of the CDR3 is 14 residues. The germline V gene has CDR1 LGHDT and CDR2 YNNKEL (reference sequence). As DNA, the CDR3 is TGTGCCAGCAGCCAAAACAGGGGTAATTCACCCCTCCACTTT. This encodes CASSQNRGNSPLHF.

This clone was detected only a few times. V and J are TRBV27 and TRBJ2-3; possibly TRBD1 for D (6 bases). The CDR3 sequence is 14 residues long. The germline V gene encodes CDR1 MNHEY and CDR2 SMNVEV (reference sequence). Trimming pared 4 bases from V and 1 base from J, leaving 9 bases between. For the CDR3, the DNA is TGTGCCAGCAGTTCCCGGACAGGCACAGATACGCAGTATTTT. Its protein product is CASSSRTGTDTQYF.

The CDR3: CASSPPGTGRGETQYF. As DNA, the CDR3 is TGTGCCAGCTCACCACCCGGGACAGGGCGGGGAGAGACCCAGTACTTC. The chain carries TRBV18 and TRBJ2-5, with 9 bases fitting TRBD1. Germline trimming cut 0 bases from V and 4 bases from J; bases unmatched to any gene: 6. The CDR3 contains 16 residues. CDR1 is KGHSH and CDR2 is LQKENI in the germline V gene.

CDR3 loop: CASTEGQRNQPQHF. The CDR3 coding sequence is TGTGCCAGCACCGAGGGACAGCGCAATCAGCCCCAGCATTTT. J is TRBJ1-5 and V is TRBV2; 7 nucleotides agree with TRBD1. CDR3 length: 14 amino acids. J lost 2 bases, V lost 7 bases, and 5 bases had no gene match. Germline CDR1 SNHLY, CDR2 FYNNEI.

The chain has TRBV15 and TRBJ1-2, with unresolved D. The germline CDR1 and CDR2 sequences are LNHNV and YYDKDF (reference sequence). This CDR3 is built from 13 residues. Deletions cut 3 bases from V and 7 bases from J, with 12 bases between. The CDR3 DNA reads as TGTGCCACCAGCAGGCCCGATTTGGCTGGCTACACCTTC. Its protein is CATSRPDLAGYTF.

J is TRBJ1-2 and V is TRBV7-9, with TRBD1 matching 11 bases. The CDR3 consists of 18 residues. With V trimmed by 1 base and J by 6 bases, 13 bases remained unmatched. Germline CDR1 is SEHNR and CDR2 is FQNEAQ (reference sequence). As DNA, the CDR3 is TGTGCCAGCAGCTTAGGCCGGGACAGGGGGAGAATGGGACATGGCTACACCTTC. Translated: CASSLGRDRGRMGHGYTF.

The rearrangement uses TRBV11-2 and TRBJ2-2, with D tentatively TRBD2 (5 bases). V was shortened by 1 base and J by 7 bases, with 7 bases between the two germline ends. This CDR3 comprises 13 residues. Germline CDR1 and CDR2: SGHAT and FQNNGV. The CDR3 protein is CASSLVRGGELFF. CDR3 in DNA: TGTGCCAGCAGCTTAGTTCGGGGCGGGGAGCTGTTTTTT.

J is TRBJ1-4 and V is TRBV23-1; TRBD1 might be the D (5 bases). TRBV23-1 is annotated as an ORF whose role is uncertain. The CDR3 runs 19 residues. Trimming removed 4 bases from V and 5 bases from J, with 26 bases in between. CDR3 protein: CASSRPHWQARGKNEKLFF. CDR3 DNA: TGCGCCAGCAGTCGCCCCCATTGGCAGGCTAGGGGCAAAAATGAAAAACTGTTTTTT.

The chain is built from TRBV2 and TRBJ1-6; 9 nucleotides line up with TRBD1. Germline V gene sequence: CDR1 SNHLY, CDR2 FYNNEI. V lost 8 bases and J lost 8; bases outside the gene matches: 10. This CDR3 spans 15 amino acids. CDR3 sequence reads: CASRASGTGYSPLHF. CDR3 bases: TGTGCCAGCCGAGCCTCCGGGACAGGGTATTCACCCCTCCACTTT.

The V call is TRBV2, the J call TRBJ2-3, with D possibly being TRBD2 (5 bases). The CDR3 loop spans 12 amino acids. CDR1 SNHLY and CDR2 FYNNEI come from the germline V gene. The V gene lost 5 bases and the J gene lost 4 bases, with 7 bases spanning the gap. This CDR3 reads CASSSGPDTQYF. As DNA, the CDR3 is TGTGCCAGCAGTAGCGGACCAGATACGCAGTATTTT.

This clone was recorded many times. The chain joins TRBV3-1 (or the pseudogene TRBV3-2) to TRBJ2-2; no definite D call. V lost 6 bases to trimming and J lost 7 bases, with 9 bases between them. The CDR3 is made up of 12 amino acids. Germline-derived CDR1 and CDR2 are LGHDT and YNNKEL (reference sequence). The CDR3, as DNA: TGTGCCAGCAGTATACCCGGCGGGGAGCTGTTTTTT. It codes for CASSIPGGELFF.

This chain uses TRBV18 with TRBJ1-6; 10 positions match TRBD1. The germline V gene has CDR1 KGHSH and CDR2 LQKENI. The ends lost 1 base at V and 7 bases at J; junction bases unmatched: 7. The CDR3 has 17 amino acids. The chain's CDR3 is CASSPLPWTGGNSPLHF. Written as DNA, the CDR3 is TGTGCCAGCTCACCACTTCCCTGGACAGGGGGAAATTCACCCCTCCACTTT.

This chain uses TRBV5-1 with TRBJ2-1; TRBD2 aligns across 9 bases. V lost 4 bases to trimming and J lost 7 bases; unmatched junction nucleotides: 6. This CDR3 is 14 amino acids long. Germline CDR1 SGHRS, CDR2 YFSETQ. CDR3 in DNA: TGCGCCAGCAGCCCTCTAGCGGGGACGAATGAGCAGTTCTTC. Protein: CASSPLAGTNEQFF.

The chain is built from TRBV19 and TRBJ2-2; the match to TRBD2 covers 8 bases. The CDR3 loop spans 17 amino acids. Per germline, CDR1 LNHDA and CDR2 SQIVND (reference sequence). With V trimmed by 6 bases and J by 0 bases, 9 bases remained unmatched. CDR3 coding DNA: TGTGCCAGTAGAGGGGTAGCGGGGAGGTCGAACACCGGGGAGCTGTTTTTT. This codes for CASRGVAGRSNTGELFF.

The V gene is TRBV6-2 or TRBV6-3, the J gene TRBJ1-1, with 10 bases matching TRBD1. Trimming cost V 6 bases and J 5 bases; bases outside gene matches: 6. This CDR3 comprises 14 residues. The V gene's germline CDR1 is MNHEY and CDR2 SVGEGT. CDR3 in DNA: TGTGCCAGCAGCCAGGGACAGGGGTGGACTGAAGCTTTCTTT. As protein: CASSQGQGWTEAFF.

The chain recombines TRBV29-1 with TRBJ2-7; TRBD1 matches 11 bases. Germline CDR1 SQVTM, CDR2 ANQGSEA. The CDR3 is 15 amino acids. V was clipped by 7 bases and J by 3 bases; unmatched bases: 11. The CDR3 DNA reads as TGCAGCGCAGACTCCCGGGACAGGGGGATCTACGAGCAGTACTTC. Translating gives CSADSRDRGIYEQYF.

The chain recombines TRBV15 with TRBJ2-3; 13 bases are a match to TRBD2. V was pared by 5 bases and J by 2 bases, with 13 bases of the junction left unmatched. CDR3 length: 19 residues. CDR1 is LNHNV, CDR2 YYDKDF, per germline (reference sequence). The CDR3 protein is CATSGRTSGGYPSTDTQYF. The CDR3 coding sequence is TGTGCCACCAGCGGGCGGACTAGCGGGGGTTATCCCTCCACAGATACGCAGTATTTT.

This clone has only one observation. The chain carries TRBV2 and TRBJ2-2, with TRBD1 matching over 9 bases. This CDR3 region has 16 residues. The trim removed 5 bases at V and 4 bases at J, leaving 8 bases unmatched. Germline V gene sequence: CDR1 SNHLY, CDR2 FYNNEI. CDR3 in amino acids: CASSYDRGVGTGELFF. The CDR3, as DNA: TGTGCCAGCAGTTATGACAGGGGGGTTGGCACCGGGGAGCTGTTTTTT.

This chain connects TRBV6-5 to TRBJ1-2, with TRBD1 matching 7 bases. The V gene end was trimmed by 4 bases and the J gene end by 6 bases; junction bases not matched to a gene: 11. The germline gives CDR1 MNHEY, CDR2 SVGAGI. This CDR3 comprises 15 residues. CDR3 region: CASSLTGIGTDGYTF. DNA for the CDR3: TGTGCCAGCAGTTTAACAGGGATCGGGACAGATGGCTACACCTTC.

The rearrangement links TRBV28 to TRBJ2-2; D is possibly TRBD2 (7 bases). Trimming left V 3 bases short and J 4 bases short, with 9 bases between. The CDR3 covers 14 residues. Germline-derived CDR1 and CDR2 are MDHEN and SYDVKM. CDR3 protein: CASSLGGLTGELFF. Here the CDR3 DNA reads TGTGCCAGCAGTTTGGGGGGGCTCACCGGGGAGCTGTTTTTT.

Written as DNA, the CDR3 is TGTGCCAGCCTACGACAGGGAGATGGCTACACCTTC. Protein product: CASLRQGDGYTF. The chain has TRBV2 and TRBJ1-2; the match to TRBD1 covers 7 bases. The germline V gene has CDR1 SNHLY and CDR2 FYNNEI. The CDR3 consists of 12 residues. V lost 8 bases and J lost 6; bases outside the gene matches: 6.

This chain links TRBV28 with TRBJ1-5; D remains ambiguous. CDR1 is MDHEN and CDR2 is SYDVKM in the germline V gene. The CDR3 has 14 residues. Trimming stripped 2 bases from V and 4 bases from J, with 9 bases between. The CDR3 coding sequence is TGTGCCAGCAGTTTAGGGAGGGAGAATCAGCCCCAGCATTTT. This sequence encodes CASSLGRENQPQHF.

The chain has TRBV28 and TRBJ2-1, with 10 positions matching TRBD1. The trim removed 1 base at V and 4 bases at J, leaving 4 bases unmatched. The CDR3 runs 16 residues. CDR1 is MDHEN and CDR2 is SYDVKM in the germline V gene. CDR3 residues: CASSLYGTGVYNEQFF. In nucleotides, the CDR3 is TGTGCCAGCAGTTTATATGGGACAGGGGTATACAATGAGCAGTTCTTC.

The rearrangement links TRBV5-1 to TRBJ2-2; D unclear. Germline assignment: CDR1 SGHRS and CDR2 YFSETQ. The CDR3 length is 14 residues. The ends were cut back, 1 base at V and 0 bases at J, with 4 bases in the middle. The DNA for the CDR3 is TGCGCCAGCAGCTTGTGGCCGAACACCGGGGAGCTGTTTTTT. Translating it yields CASSLWPNTGELFF.

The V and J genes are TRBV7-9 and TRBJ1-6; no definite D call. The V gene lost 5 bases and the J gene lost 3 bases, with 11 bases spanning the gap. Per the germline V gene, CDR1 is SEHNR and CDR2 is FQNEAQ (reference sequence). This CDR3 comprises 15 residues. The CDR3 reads CASSRGEVYNSPLHF. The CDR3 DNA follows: TGTGCCAGCAGCCGCGGGGAAGTCTATAATTCACCCCTCCACTTT.

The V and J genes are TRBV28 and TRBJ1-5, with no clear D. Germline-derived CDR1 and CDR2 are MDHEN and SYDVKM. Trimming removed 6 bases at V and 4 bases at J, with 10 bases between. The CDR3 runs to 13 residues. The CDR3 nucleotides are TGTGCCAGCAGCCTACCACTTAATCAGCCCCAGCATTTT. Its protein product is CASSLPLNQPQHF.

The CDR3 reads CASSHLTGGAVQTQYF. CDR3 nucleotides: TGTGCCAGCAGCCACCTGACAGGGGGCGCGGTCCAGACCCAGTACTTC. V gene TRBV14 combines with J gene TRBJ2-5; the match to TRBD1 covers 10 bases. The CDR3 runs to 16 residues. J lost 6 bases, V lost 3 bases, and 10 bases had no gene match. CDR1 is SGHDN and CDR2 is FVKESK in the germline V gene. Complete variable domain (other parts from reference TRBV14 and TRBJ2-5): EAGVTQFPSHSVIEKGQTVTLRCDPISGHDNLYWYRRVMGKEIKFLLHFVKESKQDESGMPNNRFLAERTGGTYSTLKVQPAELEDSGVYFCASSHLTGGAVQTQYFGPGTRLLVL.

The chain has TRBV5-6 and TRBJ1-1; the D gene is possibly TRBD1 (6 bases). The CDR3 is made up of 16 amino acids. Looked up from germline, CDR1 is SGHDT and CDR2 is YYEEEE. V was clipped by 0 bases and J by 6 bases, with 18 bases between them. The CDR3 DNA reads TGTGCCAGCAGCTTGGGTCCCCACAGGGTCGGGGCTGAAGCTTTCTTT. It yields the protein CASSLGPHRVGAEAFF.

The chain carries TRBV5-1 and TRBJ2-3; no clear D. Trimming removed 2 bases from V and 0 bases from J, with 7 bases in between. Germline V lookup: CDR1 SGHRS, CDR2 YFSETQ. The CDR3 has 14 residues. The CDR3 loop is CASSFGRSTDTQYF. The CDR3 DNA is TGCGCCAGCAGCTTCGGCAGGAGCACAGATACGCAGTATTTT.